This T cell receptor (beta chain) is drawn from a study of blood T cell repertoires in COVID-19 (dated by TCRdb to between 2020 and 2021). Looking at the study overall: Collaborator samples came from the United States, Italy and Spain and covered acute and convalescent phases of COVID-19. The dataset comprised deeply sampled blood TCRbeta repertoires from subjects exposed to, actively infected with, or recovered from COVID-19. The material from the prospective study consisted of cDNA or gDNA derived from T cells, B-cell-depleted T cells, or PBMCs. Where HLA class I and class II types were available, the types were taken from metadata supplied by the sample provider, not from assay-based typing. The sample metadata nearly always contained a de-identified subject ID, COVID-19 status, age in years and sex. The repertoires were released in a freely available public database intended as a resource for research on the immune response to SARS-CoV-2. Samples came from the ongoing ImmuneRACE study (first 160 participants) plus 1,254 subjects from 6 global collaborators. Findings and caveats that apply to the study as a whole: Clinical and demographic metadata were provided uncurated, with the amount varying by source and participant.

Samples from volunteer blood donors who had recovered from COVID-19 were contributed by a second Seattle source. Collaborating institutions collected whole blood in K2EDTA tubes following their own protocols. For TCRbeta analysis, collaborators shipped samples as frozen whole blood, isolated PBMCs, or DNA extracted from either of those sample types. TCRbeta CDR3 regions were amplified from genomic DNA by means of the immunoSEQ Assay, a bias-controlled multiplex PCR. Processing in the source paper ran as follows. Within the assay, amplification of reference gene primers was used to estimate how many nucleated cells each sample contained. To quantify the absolute abundance of each unique TCRbeta CDR3 rearrangement, sequence reads were collapsed and filtered. For each sample, productive Simpson clonality was calculated as the square root of Simpson's diversity index across productive rearrangements. In its TCRdb copy, this immuneACCESS table keeps in-frame sequences only and misses some clones. Where compared with another copy, unresolved V genes explain less than half of these, and the others have no known cause. That table gives V, J and clone size, and the DNA gave D and trimming. Present in this sample are around 250,000 clones, over 80% of which were seen just once. The ten largest clones take up about 1.9% of the sample.

This clone was counted only a few times. The clone's antigen remains unknown. No much larger clonotype is one base removed from it; base qualities were not supplied. V is pruned by 2 bases and J by 0 bases, leaving 10 bases of the junction without a gene match. From the germline V gene (reference sequence), CDR1 is SGHKS and CDR2 is YYEKEE. Counted from cysteine to phenylalanine, this CDR3 has 18 amino acids. Only the CDR3 DNA stays, 54 bases, in frame from base 1. This TCR was recovered from a man aged 25-45 years who had recovered from COVID-19. The rearranged chain carries TRBV5-5 and TRBJ2-7, and TRBD2 matches 11 of the central bases. Material: peripheral blood. The CDR3 region has the sequence CASSFLTSGGFSSYEQYF. The bases read TGTGCCAGCAGCTTCCTCACTAGCGGGGGCTTCAGCTCCTACGAGCAGTACTTC.